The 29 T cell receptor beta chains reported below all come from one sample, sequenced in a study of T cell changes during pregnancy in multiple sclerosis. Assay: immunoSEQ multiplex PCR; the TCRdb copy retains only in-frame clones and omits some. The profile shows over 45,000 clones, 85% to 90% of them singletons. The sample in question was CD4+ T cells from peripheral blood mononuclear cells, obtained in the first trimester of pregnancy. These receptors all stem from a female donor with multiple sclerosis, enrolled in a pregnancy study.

This chain's CDR3 is CASSLSGGAGDTQYF. CDR3 DNA sequence: TGTGCCAGCAGTCTTAGCGGGGGGGCCGGAGATACGCAGTATTTT. The J gene is TRBJ2-3, the V gene TRBV27; TRBD2 matches 11 bases. The CDR3 is made up of 15 amino acids. Germline V gene lookup returns CDR1 MNHEY and CDR2 SMNVEV (reference sequence). J gave up 5 bases and V 5 bases, and 6 bases lay outside the gene matches.

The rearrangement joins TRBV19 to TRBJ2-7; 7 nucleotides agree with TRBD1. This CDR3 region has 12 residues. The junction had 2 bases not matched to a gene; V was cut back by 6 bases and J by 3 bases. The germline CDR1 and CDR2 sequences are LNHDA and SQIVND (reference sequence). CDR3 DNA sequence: TGTGCCAGTAGCCGACAGGGCTACGAGCAGTACTTC. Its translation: CASSRQGYEQYF.

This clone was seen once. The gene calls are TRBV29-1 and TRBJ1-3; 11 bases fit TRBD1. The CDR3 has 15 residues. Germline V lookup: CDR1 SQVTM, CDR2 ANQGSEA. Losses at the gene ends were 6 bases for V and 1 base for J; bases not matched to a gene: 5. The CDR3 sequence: CSVWTGGLSGNTIYF. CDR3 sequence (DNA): TGCAGCGTCTGGACAGGGGGCTTGTCTGGAAACACCATATATTTT. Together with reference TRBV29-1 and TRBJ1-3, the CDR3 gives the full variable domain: SAVISQKPSRDICQRGTSLTIQCQVDSQVTMMFWYRQQPGQSLTLIATANQGSEATYESGFVIDKFPISRPNLTFSTLTVSNMSPEDSSIYLCSVWTGGLSGNTIYFGEGSWLTVV.

CDR3 region: CASSSNVEQYF. The CDR3 DNA reads TGTGCCAGCAGCTCCAATGTCGAGCAGTACTTC. The chain uses TRBV5-4 and TRBJ2-7; D ambiguous. CDR1 is SGHNT and CDR2 is YYREEE in the germline V gene (reference sequence). Trimming left V 3 bases short and J 6 bases short, with 7 bases between. The CDR3 runs 11 residues.

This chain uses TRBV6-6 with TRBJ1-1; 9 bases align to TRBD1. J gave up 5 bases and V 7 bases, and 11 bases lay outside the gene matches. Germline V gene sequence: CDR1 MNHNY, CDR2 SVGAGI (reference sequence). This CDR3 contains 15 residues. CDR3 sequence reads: CASIWTGEFRTEAFF. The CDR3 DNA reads TGTGCCAGCATATGGACAGGGGAATTTCGGACTGAAGCTTTCTTT.

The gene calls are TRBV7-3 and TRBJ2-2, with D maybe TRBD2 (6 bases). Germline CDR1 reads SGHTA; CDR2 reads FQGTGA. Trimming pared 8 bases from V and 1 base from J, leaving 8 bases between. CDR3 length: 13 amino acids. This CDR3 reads CASRAGNTGELFF. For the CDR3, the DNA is TGTGCCAGCCGAGCGGGGAACACCGGGGAGCTGTTTTTT.

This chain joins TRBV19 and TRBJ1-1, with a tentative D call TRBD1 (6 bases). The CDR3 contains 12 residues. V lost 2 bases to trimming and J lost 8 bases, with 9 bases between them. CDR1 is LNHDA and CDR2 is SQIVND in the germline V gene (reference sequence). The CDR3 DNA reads TGTGCCAGTAGTATACAGGGGCTGGAAGCTTTCTTT. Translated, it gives CASSIQGLEAFF. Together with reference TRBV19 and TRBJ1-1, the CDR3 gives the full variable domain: DGGITQSPKYLFRKEGQNVTLSCEQNLNHDAMYWYRQDPGQGLRLIYYSQIVNDFQKGDIAEGYSVSREKKESFPLTVTSAQKNPTAFYLCASSIQGLEAFFGQGTRLTVV.

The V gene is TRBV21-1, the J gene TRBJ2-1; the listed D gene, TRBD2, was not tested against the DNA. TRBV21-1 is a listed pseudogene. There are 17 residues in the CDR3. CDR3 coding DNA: TGTGCCAGCAGCAAAGCAGGGGAGGGTAGGGTAAGCAATGAGCAGTTCTTC. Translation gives CASSKAGEGRVSNEQFF.

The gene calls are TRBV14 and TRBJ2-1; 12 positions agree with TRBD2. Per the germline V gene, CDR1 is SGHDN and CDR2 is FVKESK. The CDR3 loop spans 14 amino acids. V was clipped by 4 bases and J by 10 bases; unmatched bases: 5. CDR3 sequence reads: CASSRLAGDGEQFF. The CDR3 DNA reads TGTGCCAGCAGCCGACTAGCGGGGGACGGCGAGCAGTTCTTC.

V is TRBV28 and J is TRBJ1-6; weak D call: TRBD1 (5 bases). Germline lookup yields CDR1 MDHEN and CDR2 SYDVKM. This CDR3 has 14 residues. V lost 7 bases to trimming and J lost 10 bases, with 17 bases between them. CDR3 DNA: TGTGCCAGCAATCCGGGGGGGGTCGAGTCACCCCTCCACTTT. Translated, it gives CASNPGGVESPLHF.

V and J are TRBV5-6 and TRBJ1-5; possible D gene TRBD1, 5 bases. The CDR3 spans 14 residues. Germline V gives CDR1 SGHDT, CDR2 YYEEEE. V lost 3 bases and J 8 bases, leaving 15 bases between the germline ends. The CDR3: CASSSPGRGKPQHF. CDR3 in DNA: TGTGCCAGCAGCTCCCCGGGGCGGGGGAAGCCCCAGCATTTT. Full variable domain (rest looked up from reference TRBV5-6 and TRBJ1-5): DAGVTQSPTHLIKTRGQQVTLRCSPKSGHDTVSWYQQALGQGPQFIFQYYEEEERQRGNFPDRFSGHQFPNYSSELNVNALLLGDSALYLCASSSPGRGKPQHFGDGTRLSIL.

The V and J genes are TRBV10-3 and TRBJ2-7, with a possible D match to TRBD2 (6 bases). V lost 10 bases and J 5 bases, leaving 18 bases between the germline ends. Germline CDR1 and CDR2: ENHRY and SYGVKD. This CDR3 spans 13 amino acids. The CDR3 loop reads CATRQRGTDEQYF. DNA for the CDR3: TGTGCCACCCGTCAACGGGGGACCGACGAGCAGTACTTC.

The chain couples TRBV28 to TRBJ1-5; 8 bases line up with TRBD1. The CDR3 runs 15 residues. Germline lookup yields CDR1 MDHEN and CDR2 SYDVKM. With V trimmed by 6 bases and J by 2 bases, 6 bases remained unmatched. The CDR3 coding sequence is TGTGCCAGCAGATCGACAGGGGTGGGCAATCAGCCCCAGCATTTT. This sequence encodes CASRSTGVGNQPQHF. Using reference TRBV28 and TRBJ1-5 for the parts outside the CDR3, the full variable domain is DVKVTQSSRYLVKRTGEKVFLECVQDMDHENMFWYRQDPGLGLRLIYFSYDVKMKEKGDIPEGYSVSREKKERFSLILESASTNQTSMYLCASRSTGVGNQPQHFGDGTRLSIL.

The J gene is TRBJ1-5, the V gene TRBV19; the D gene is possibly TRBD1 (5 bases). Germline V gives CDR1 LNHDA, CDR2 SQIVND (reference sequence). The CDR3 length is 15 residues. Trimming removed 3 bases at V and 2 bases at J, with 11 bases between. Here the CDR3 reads CASSIEGLGNQPQHF. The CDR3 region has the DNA TGTGCCAGTAGTATTGAGGGACTAGGCAATCAGCCCCAGCATTTT.

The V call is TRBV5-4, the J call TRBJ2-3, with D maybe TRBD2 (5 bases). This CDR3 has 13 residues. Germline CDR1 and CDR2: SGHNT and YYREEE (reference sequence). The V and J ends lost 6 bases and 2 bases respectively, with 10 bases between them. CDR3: CASKSRDTDTQYF. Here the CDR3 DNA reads TGTGCCAGCAAAAGCCGGGACACAGATACGCAGTATTTT.

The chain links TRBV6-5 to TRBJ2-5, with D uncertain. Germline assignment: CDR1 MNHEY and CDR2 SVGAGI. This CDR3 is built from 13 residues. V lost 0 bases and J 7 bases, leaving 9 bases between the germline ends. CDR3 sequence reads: CASSYSTIGTQYF. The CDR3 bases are TGTGCCAGCAGTTACTCCACGATCGGGACCCAGTACTTC.

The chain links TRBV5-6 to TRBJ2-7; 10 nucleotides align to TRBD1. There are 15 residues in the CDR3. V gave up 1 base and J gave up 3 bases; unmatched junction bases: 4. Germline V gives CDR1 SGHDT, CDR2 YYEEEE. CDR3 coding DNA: TGTGCCAGCAGCTTGCACGGGACAGGGGACTACGAGCAGTACTTC. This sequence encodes CASSLHGTGDYEQYF.

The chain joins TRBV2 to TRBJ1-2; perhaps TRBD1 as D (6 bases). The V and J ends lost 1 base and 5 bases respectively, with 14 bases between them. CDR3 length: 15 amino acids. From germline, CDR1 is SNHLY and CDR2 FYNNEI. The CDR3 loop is CASSEGDGQSYGYTF. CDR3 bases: TGTGCCAGCAGTGAAGGCGACGGACAGTCGTATGGCTACACCTTC.

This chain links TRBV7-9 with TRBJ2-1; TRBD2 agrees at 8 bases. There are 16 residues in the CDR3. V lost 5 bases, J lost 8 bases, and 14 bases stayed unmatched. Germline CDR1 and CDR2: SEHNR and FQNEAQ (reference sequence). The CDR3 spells CASSPNRAGGLYEQFF. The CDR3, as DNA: TGTGCCAGCAGCCCCAATAGGGCGGGGGGATTATATGAGCAGTTCTTC.

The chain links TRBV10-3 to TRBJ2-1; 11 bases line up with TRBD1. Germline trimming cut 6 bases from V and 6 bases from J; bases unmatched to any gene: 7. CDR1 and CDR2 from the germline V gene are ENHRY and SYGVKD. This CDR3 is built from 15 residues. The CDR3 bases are TGTGCCATCAGCCTTGGGACAGGGGGTAGCAATGAGCAGTTCTTC. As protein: CAISLGTGGSNEQFF.

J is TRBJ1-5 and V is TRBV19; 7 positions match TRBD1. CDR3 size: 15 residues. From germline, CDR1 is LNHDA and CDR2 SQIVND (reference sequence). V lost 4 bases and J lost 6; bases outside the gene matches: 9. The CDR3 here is CASSSRQGGSQPQHF. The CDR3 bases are TGTGCCAGTAGTAGTCGTCAGGGGGGTTCTCAGCCCCAGCATTTT. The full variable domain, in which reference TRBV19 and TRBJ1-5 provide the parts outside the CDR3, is DGGITQSPKYLFRKEGQNVTLSCEQNLNHDAMYWYRQDPGQGLRLIYYSQIVNDFQKGDIAEGYSVSREKKESFPLTVTSAQKNPTAFYLCASSSRQGGSQPQHFGDGTRLSIL.

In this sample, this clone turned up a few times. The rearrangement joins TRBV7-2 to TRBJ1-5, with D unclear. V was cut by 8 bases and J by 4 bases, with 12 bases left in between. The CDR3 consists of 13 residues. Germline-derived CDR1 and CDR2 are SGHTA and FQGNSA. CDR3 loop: CASGNSINQPQHF. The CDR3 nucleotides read TGTGCCAGCGGCAACAGCATAAATCAGCCCCAGCATTTT.

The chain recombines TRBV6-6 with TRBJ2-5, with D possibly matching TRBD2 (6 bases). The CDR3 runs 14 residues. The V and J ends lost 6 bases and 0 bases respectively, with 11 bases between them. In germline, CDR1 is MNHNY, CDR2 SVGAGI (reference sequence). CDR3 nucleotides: TGTGCCAGCAGCCCCGGGACTTACCAAGAGACCCAGTACTTC. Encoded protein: CASSPGTYQETQYF.

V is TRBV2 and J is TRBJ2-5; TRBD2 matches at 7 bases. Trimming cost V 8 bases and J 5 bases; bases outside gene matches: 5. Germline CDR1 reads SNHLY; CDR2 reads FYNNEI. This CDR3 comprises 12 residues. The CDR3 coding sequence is TGTGCCAGCGGGGGGGAACTCGAGACCCAGTACTTC. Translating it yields CASGGELETQYF.

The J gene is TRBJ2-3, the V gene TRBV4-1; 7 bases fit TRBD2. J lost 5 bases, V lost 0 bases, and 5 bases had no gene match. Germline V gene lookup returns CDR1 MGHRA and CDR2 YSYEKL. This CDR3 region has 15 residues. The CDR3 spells CASSQDLAVVDTQYF. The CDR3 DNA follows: TGCGCCAGCAGCCAAGATCTAGCGGTTGTAGATACGCAGTATTTT.

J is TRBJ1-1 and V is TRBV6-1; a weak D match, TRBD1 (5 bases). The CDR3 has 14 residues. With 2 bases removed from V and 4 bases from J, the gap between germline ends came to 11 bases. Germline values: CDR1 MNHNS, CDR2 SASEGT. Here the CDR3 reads CASSESAGGTEAFF. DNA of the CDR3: TGTGCCAGCAGTGAATCCGCGGGGGGCACTGAAGCTTTCTTT.

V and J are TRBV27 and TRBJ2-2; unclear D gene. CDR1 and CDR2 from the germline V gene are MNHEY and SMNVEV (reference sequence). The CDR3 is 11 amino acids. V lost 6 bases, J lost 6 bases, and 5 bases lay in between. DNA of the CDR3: TGTGCCAGCAGATTCGCCGGGGAGCTGTTTTTT. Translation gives CASRFAGELFF.

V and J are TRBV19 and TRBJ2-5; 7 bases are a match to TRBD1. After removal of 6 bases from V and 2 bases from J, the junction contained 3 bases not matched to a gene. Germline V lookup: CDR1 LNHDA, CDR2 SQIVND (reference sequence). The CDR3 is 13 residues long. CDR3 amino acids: CASSRDRQETQYF. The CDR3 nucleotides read TGTGCCAGTAGCCGGGACAGACAAGAGACCCAGTACTTC.

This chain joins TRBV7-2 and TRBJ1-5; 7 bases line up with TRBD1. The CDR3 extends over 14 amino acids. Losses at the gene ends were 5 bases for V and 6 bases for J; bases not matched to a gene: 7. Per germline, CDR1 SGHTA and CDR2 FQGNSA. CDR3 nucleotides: TGTGCCAGCAGCCTGCGACAGGGCGGTCAGCCCCAGCATTTT. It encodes CASSLRQGGQPQHF.